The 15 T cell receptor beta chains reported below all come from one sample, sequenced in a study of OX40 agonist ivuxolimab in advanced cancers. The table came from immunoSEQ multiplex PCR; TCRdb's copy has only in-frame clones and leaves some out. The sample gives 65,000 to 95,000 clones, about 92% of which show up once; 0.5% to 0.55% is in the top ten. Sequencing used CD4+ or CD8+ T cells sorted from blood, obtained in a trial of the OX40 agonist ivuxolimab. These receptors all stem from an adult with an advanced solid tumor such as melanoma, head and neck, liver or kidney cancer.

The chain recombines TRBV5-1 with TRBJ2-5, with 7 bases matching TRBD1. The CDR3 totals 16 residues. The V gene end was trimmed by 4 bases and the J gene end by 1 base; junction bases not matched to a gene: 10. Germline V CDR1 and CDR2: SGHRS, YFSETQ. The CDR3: CASSEVPGQSQETQYF. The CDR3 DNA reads TGCGCCAGCAGCGAGGTACCGGGACAGTCCCAAGAGACCCAGTACTTC.

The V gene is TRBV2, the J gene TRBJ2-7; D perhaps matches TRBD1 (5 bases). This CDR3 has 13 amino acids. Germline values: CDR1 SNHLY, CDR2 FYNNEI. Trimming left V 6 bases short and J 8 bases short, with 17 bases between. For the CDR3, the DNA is TGTGCCAGCAGGGATTTTGCTCAGGGAAAGCAGTACTTC. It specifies CASRDFAQGKQYF.

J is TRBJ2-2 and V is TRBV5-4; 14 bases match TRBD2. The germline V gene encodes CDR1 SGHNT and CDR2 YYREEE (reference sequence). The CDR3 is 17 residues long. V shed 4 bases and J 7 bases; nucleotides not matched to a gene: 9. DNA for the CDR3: TGTGCCAGCAGCGAGGGACTAGCGGGAGCTTTTGGCGGGGAGCTGTTTTTT. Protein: CASSEGLAGAFGGELFF.

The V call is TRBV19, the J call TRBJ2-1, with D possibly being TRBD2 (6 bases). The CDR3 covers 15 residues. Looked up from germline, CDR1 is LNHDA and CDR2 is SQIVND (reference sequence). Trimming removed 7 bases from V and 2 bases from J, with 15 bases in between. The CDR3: CASTGGPGPYNEQFF. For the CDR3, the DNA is TGTGCCAGTACCGGGGGACCAGGGCCCTACAATGAGCAGTTCTTC. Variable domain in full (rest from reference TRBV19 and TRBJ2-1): DGGITQSPKYLFRKEGQNVTLSCEQNLNHDAMYWYRQDPGQGLRLIYYSQIVNDFQKGDIAEGYSVSREKKESFPLTVTSAQKNPTAFYLCASTGGPGPYNEQFFGPGTRLTVL.

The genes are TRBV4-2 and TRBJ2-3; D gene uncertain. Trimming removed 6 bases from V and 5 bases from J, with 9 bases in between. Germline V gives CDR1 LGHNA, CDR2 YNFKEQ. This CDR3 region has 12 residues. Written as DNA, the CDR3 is TGTGCCAGCAGGACGTCGGGAGATACGCAGTATTTT. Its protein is CASRTSGDTQYF.

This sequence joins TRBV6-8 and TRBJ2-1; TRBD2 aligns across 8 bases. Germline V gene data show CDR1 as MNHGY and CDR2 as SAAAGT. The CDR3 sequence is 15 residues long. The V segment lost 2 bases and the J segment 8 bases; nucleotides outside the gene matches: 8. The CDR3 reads CASSYGREVCHEQFF. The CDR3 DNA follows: TGTGCCAGCAGTTACGGGCGGGAGGTCTGCCATGAGCAGTTCTTC.

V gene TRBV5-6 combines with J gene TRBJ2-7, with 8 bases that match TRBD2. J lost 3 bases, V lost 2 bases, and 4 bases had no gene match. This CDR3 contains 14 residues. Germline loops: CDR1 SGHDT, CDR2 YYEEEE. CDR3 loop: CASSLSGSSYEQYF. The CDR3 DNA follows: TGTGCCAGCAGCTTAAGCGGGAGTAGCTACGAGCAGTACTTC.

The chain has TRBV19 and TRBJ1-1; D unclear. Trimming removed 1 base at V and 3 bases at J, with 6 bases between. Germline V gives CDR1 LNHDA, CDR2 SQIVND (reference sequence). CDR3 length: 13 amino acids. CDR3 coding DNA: TGTGCCAGTAGTATAGTTCAGGACACTGAAGCTTTCTTT. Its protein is CASSIVQDTEAFF.

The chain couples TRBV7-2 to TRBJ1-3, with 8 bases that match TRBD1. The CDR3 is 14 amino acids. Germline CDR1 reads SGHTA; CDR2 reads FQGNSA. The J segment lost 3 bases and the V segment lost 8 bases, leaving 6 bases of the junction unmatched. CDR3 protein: CASGTRGLGNTIYF. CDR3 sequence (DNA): TGTGCCAGCGGGACCAGGGGGCTTGGAAACACCATATATTTT.

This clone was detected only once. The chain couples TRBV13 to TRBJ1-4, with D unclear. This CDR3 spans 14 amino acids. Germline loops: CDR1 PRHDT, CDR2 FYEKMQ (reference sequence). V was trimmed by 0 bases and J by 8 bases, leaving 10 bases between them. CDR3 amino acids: CASSLGSLGEKLFF. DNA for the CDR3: TGTGCCAGCAGCTTAGGAAGTCTGGGGGAAAAACTGTTTTTT.

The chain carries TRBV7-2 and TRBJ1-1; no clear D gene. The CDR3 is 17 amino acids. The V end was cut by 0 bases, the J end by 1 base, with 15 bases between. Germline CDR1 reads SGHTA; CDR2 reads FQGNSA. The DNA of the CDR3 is TGTGCCAGCAGCTTAGCAGGACGGACTCTCCCGAACACTGAAGCTTTCTTT. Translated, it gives CASSLAGRTLPNTEAFF.

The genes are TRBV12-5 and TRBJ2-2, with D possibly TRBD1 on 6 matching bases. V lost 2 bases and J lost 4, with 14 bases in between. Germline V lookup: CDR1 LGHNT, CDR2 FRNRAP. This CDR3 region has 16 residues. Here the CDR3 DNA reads TGTGCTAGTGGTTTGCGCCAGGGACACCGCACCGGGGAGCTGTTTTTT. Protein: CASGLRQGHRTGELFF.

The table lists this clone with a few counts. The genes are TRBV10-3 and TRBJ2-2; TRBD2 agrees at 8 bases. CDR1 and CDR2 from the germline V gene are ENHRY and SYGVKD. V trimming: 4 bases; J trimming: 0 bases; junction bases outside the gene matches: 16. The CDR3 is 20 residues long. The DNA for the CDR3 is TGTGCCATCAGTGGTCCGCCGGGAGGGTACTTCTCCACGAACACCGGGGAGCTGTTTTTT. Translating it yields CAISGPPGGYFSTNTGELFF.

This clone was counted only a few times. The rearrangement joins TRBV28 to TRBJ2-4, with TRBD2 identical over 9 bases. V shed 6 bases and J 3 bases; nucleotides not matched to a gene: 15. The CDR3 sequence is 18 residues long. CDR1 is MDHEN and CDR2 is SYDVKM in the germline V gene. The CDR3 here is CASSTIAGAPGNKNIQYF. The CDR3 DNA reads TGTGCCAGCAGCACCATAGCGGGAGCCCCAGGGAACAAAAACATTCAGTACTTC.

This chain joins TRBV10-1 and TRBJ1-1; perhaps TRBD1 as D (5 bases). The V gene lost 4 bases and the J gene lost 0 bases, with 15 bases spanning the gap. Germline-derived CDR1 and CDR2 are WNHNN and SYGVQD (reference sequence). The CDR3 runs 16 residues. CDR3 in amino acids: CASSGSLKDMNTEAFF. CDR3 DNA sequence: TGCGCCAGCAGTGGGAGCCTTAAGGACATGAACACTGAAGCTTTCTTT.